This T cell receptor (beta chain) emerged from a study of CD8+ T cells in alopecia areata. Across the study: The tofacitinib course ran for 6 to 18 months and was followed by 6 months off drug.

There are a few counts of this clone. RNA was extracted and reverse transcribed into cDNA as the sequencing template. Libraries were prepared by immunoSEQ multiplex PCR; TCRdb keeps only in-frame clonotypes and omits some of them. The sample records 110,000 to 150,000 clones, around 50% being singletons. As for treatment: oral pan-JAK inhibitor, 5-10 mg twice daily. The CDR3 spans 15 residues. Unmatched junction bases numbered 6, after V lost 5 bases and J lost 0 bases. CDR1 and CDR2 from the germline V gene are SGHTA and FQGNSA. J is TRBJ2-7 and V is TRBV7-2; 8 bases map to TRBD2. The sequence was collected from a human donor with alopecia areata. The sequences come from CD8+ T cells sorted from blood, collected at week 4, from a patient treated with tofacitinib. The chain's CDR3 is CASSKRGFLSYEQYF. The CDR3, as DNA: TGTGCCAGCAGCAAGCGGGGGTTTCTCTCCTACGAGCAGTACTTC.